This is a list of T cell receptor beta chains from one sample in a study of CD8 T cells in Susac syndrome. TCRdb passed the immunoSEQ multiplex PCR reads through MiXCR, listing each CDR3 protein once. The sample consists of roughly 100,000 distinct CDR3 sequences, roughly 94% of them appearing once. The sequenced sample was CD4+ T cells from PBMCs. The receptors were gathered from a human donor with Susac syndrome. Both conserved end residues are part of each CDR3. The D gene is left open where the match is weak. Where a row states a size, it is once, few, many or the class of an expanded clone; other rows omit it.

J | size | V | D | DNA | CDR3
TRBJ1-4 | once | TRBV28 | TRBD1 | TGTGCCAGCTTGGGACAGGAGAATGAAAAACTGTTTTTT | CASLGQENEKLFF
TRBJ2-5 | NA | TRBV29-1 | TRBD2 | TGCAGCGTACCCGGGGGGGCCGGGTTAGAGACCCAGTACTTC | CSVPGGAGLETQYF
TRBJ2-5 | NA | TRBV30 | TRBD1 | TGTGCCTGGAGCGGGGGACAGGGTTTACGGGAGACCCAGTACTTC | CAWSGGQGLRETQYF
TRBJ1-2 | NA | TRBV27 | TRBD1 | TGTGCCAGCAGTTTTCGCAGGGGACAGGGCTACACCTTC | CASSFRRGQGYTF
TRBJ2-3 | NA | TRBV30 | NA | TGTGCCTGGAGTCCTCTGGACCTTAGCACAGATACGCAGTATTTT | CAWSPLDLSTDTQYF
TRBJ1-3 | NA | TRBV4-1 | NA | TGCGCCAGCAGCCAAACGGACAGAAACTCTGGAAACACCATATATTTT | CASSQTDRNSGNTIYF
TRBJ1-2 | NA | TRBV12-3/TRBV12-4 | TRBD1 | TGTGCCAGCAGTTTCTCCAGGGGGCGGAACTATGGCTACACCTTC | CASSFSRGRNYGYTF
TRBJ2-5 | NA | TRBV20-1 | NA | TGCAGTGCTAGGGGCTACCAAGAGACCCAGTACTTC | CSARGYQETQYF
TRBJ2-7 | NA | TRBV30 | NA | TGTGCCTGGAGTCCCGGGGTAGCCTACGAGCAGTACTTC | CAWSPGVAYEQYF
TRBJ2-6 | once | TRBV16 | NA | TGTGCCAGCAGCCCGAGGGGCTCTGGGGCCAACGTCCTGACTTTC | CASSPRGSGANVLTF
TRBJ2-3 | NA | TRBV5-1 | NA | TGCGCCAGCAGCATGACGGGGGATACGCAGTATTTT | CASSMTGDTQYF
TRBJ2-7 | NA | TRBV20-1 | TRBD1 | TGCAGTGTCGGGACAGGGGGCCCCTACGAGCAGTACTTC | CSVGTGGPYEQYF
TRBJ1-2 | NA | TRBV12-3/TRBV12-4 | NA | TGTGCCAGCAGTTTGTCAACATATGGCTACACCTTC | CASSLSTYGYTF
TRBJ1-1 | NA | TRBV27 | NA | TGTGCCAGCAGCCTAGTGGGTTTCACTGAAGCTTTCTTT | CASSLVGFTEAFF
TRBJ2-7 | few | TRBV20-1 | NA | TGCAGTGCTCTATACTCCGGGGCCTACGAGCAGTACTTC | CSALYSGAYEQYF